This T cell receptor (beta chain) was sequenced during a study of beta chain features in type 1 diabetes. Cell sorting via CD45RO/CCR7/CD25/CD127/CD95/CD27 was performed to obtain CD4+ naive, central memory, regulatory and stem cell-like memory cells. Trimming took 5 bases from V and 12 from J; bases not matched to a gene: 4. CDR1 and CDR2 from the germline V gene are SGHTA and FQGNSA. CDR3 length: 12 residues. On this clone itself: Antigen unknown.

Broader study findings: Sequencing of cDNA might inflate the share of cells that strongly express TCR. Resolution of whether HLA type affects TCRB rearrangement was not achieved here.

cDNA synthesis used the whole RNA isolate, giving expressed TCRB sequences. The table came from immunoSEQ multiplex PCR; TCRdb's copy has only in-frame clones and leaves some out. The sample shows about 450,000 clones, over 9.5% of them seen only once. The sequence was collected from a woman aged 18-30 years in good health. The V gene is TRBV7-2, the J gene TRBJ2-1, with 10 bases fitting TRBD2. Material: naive CD4+ T cells from blood. This chain's CDR3 is CASSRTSGGQFF. The CDR3 coding sequence is TGTGCCAGCAGCCGGACTAGCGGAGGGCAGTTCTTC.